Following are 19 T cell receptor beta chains from one sample sequenced in a study of blood T cells in healthy people across ages. Next came a second PCR, run for about 7 to 12 cycles, which used a sample-barcoded 5' primer along with a J-beta primer mix. TCRdb fed the 5' RACE reads into MiXCR, producing one record per CDR3 protein. This table has hundreds of thousands of distinct CDR3 sequences, 58% appearing once. The sample comprised blood. Receptors were obtained from a man aged 25-45 years in good health.

This clonotype has just a few counts. J is TRBJ2-1 and V is TRBV27, with TRBD1 matching 10 bases. This CDR3 region has 15 residues. V lost 7 bases, J lost 4 bases, and 7 bases stayed unmatched. CDR1 and CDR2 from the germline V gene are MNHEY and SMNVEV (reference sequence). CDR3 DNA sequence: TGTGCCAGCATAAGGCGACAGGGGGCTTACAATGAGCAGTTCTTC. It translates to CASIRRQGAYNEQFF.

The V and J genes are TRBV2 and TRBJ1-2; D call uncertain. The germline CDR1 and CDR2 sequences are SNHLY and FYNNEI. Trimming pared 7 bases from V and 2 bases from J, leaving 11 bases between. This CDR3 has 13 amino acids. The CDR3 bases are TGTGCCAGCATTATAACCGGAAACTATGGCTACACCTTC. It yields the protein CASIITGNYGYTF. The variable domain in full, with the rest retrieved from reference TRBV2 and TRBJ1-2, is EPEVTQTPSHQVTQMGQEVILRCVPISNHLYFYWYRQILGQKVEFLVSFYNNEISEKSEIFDDQFSVERPDGSNFTLKIRSTKLEDSAMYFCASIITGNYGYTFGSGTRLTVV.

The chain combines TRBV7-2 with TRBJ2-7; 9 bases agree with TRBD2. TRBJ2-4 explains the end of the DNA better; the J call may be wrong. The V gene's germline CDR1 is SGHTA and CDR2 FQGNSA. CDR3 size: 15 residues. Written as DNA, the CDR3 is TGTGCCAGCAGGGTTATAGCGGGAGTGAGAAACATTCAGTACTTC. Protein sequence: CASRVIAGVRNIQYF.

The V and J genes are TRBV15 and TRBJ2-1; D is possibly TRBD1 (6 bases). CDR3 length: 17 amino acids. V gave up 0 bases and J gave up 0 bases, with 12 bases separating them. Germline V gene sequence: CDR1 LNHNV, CDR2 YYDKDF (reference sequence). The CDR3 region is CATSRDPGEGSYNEQFF. DNA of the CDR3: TGTGCCACCAGCAGAGACCCAGGGGAAGGCTCCTACAATGAGCAGTTCTTC.

This clonotype was observed a handful of times. This could be a read error, since a much larger clone is one nucleotide away. This sequence joins TRBV7-9 and TRBJ2-6; no clear D gene. Germline V lookup: CDR1 SEHNR, CDR2 FQNEAQ (reference sequence). V was clipped by 11 bases and J by 0 bases, with 14 bases between them. The CDR3 consists of 15 residues. Written as DNA, the CDR3 is TGTGCCGGCCGCCCCCGAGGCTCTGGGGCCAACGTCCTGACTTTC. As protein: CAGRPRGSGANVLTF.

The chain is built from TRBV7-8 and TRBJ1-1; 9 bases align to TRBD1. There are 16 residues in the CDR3. The germline CDR1 and CDR2 sequences are SGHVS and FQNEAQ. Trimming removed 5 bases from V and 1 base from J; junction bases left unmatched: 8. CDR3: CASSPGTGNRNTEAFF. The CDR3 DNA follows: TGTGCCAGCAGCCCGGGGACAGGGAATAGGAACACTGAAGCTTTCTTT.

This clonotype was found once. The rearrangement links TRBV7-9 to TRBJ2-7; D possibly uses TRBD1 or TRBD2 (5 bases each). The CDR3 sequence is 14 residues long. Germline V gene lookup returns CDR1 SEHNR and CDR2 FQNEAQ (reference sequence). V lost 5 bases and J lost 7, with 18 bases in between. The CDR3 protein is CASSVSGTLGEQYF. The CDR3 DNA reads TGTGCCAGCAGCGTTTCTGGGACCTTGGGGGAGCAGTACTTC.

This clonotype has just a few counts. The gene calls are TRBV27 and TRBJ2-3; the D gene is possibly TRBD2 (6 bases). The CDR3 runs 14 residues. The germline V gene has CDR1 MNHEY and CDR2 SMNVEV (reference sequence). V gave up 5 bases and J gave up 2 bases, with 11 bases separating them. The CDR3 nucleotides read TGTGCCAGCAGTCCCCAGGGACTCACAGATACGCAGTATTTT. Its translation is CASSPQGLTDTQYF.

This clonotype was seen just once. This chain connects TRBV6-1 to TRBJ1-5; tentatively, D is TRBD1 (6 bases). The V gene's germline CDR1 is MNHNS and CDR2 SASEGT. The CDR3 covers 15 residues. Trimming took 6 bases from V and 7 from J, leaving 19 bases between them. The CDR3 DNA is TGTGCCAGCAGAGAATTACAGGGTGTAGGACAGCCCCAGCATTTT. It is translated as CASRELQGVGQPQHF.

This clonotype was seen only once. This chain connects TRBV12-3 or TRBV12-4 to TRBJ2-5, with 7 bases fitting TRBD1. The CDR3 is 15 residues long. Trimming removed 4 bases from V and 5 bases from J; junction bases left unmatched: 10. CDR3 protein: CASSSMRGRRETQYF. DNA for the CDR3: TGTGCCAGCAGTTCCATGAGGGGGCGCAGGGAGACCCAGTACTTC.

DNA of the CDR3: TGCAGTGCTAGAGATTACAGCACGGGACTAGCGATGGGTGAGCAGTTCTTC. Translated, it gives CSARDYSTGLAMGEQFF. The V call is TRBV20-1, the J call TRBJ2-1; 10 bases fit TRBD2. Germline CDR1 reads DFQATT; CDR2 reads SNEGSKA (reference sequence). J was trimmed by 9 bases and V by 0 bases; bases with no gene match: 14. The CDR3 runs to 17 residues.

This clonotype was recorded once. The CDR3 region is CASSLPDLNTEAFF. In DNA form, the CDR3 reads TGCGCCAGCAGCTTGCCGGACCTGAACACTGAAGCTTTCTTT. This chain links TRBV5-1 with TRBJ1-1; D unclear. The CDR3 totals 14 residues. V lost 1 base to trimming and J lost 0 bases, with 7 bases between them. Looked up from germline, CDR1 is SGHRS and CDR2 is YFSETQ.

This chain joins TRBV25-1 and TRBJ2-2; 10 nucleotides align to TRBD1. The CDR3 runs to 14 residues. The junction had 9 bases not matched to a gene; V was cut back by 11 bases and J by 6 bases. Germline CDR1 and CDR2: MGHDK and SYGVNS. The CDR3 DNA sequence: TGTGCCTCCTTCGGGGGACAGGGGCCCGGGGAGCTGTTTTTT. Protein: CASFGGQGPGELFF.

The genes are TRBV11-3 and TRBJ2-3, with unresolved D. The CDR3 loop spans 14 amino acids. Trimming removed 5 bases from V and 2 bases from J, with 11 bases in between. CDR1 is SGHNT and CDR2 is YENEEA in the germline V gene. CDR3 sequence reads: CASSPPDNTDTQYF. The DNA of the CDR3 is TGTGCCAGCAGCCCTCCAGACAACACAGATACGCAGTATTTT.

CDR3 region: CASHTGDYEQYF. DNA for the CDR3: TGTGCCAGCCATACGGGAGACTACGAGCAGTACTTC. The V and J genes are TRBV6-2 or TRBV6-3 and TRBJ2-7, with D possibly being TRBD2 (6 bases). The V end was cut by 8 bases, the J end by 3 bases, with 11 bases between. Germline V CDR1 and CDR2: MNHEY, SVGEGT. The CDR3 consists of 12 residues.

The chain has TRBV4-3 and TRBJ2-7; TRBD2 agrees at 7 bases. Gene TRBJ2-5 matches the end of the DNA better, so the J call may be wrong. Germline V gives CDR1 LGHNA, CDR2 YSLEER. This CDR3 comprises 16 residues. CDR3 amino acids: CASSQDLAGEQETQYF. Written as DNA, the CDR3 is TGCGCCAGCAGCCAAGATCTTGCGGGGGAACAAGAGACCCAGTACTTC.

This clonotype was detected only a few times. This chain connects TRBV5-6 to TRBJ2-5; a weak D match, TRBD2 (5 bases). Germline CDR1 SGHDT, CDR2 YYEEEE. CDR3 length equals 16 residues. V gave up 0 bases and J gave up 7 bases, with 19 bases separating them. Here the CDR3 reads CASSLGGSKGSMTQYF. Here the CDR3 DNA reads TGTGCCAGCAGCTTGGGAGGGTCCAAAGGAAGCATGACCCAGTACTTC.

The chain is built from TRBV20-1 and TRBJ2-7; 7 nucleotides agree with TRBD1. The J call may be mistaken, given a closer DNA end match to TRBJ2-5. The CDR3 runs 14 residues. Germline V gene sequence: CDR1 DFQATT, CDR2 SNEGSKA (reference sequence). CDR3: CSAQHPRQGETQYF. The CDR3 bases are TGCAGTGCACAACACCCAAGACAGGGCGAGACCCAGTACTTC.

This clonotype occurred a few times. The chain has TRBV7-3 and TRBJ2-7; maybe TRBD2 (6 bases). The CDR3 has 14 amino acids. Trimming cost V 5 bases and J 6 bases, with 17 bases left between them. CDR1 is SGHTA and CDR2 is FQGTGA in the germline V gene. The CDR3 reads CASSPTPAGVEQYF. DNA for the CDR3: TGTGCCAGCAGCCCAACCCCAGCGGGCGTCGAGCAGTACTTC.